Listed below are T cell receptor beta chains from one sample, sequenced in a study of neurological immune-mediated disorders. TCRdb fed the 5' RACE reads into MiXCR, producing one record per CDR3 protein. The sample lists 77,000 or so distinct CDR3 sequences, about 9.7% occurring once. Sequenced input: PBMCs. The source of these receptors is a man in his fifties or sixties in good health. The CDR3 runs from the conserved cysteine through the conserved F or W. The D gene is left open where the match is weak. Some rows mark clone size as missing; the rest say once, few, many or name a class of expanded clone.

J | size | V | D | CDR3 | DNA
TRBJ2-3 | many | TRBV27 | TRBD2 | CASSFQGRGGTDTQYF | TGTGCCAGCAGTTTCCAAGGGAGGGGTGGCACAGATACGCAGTATTTT
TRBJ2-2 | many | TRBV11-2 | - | CASSRLAGRFTGELFF | TGTGCCAGCTCGAGATTGGCAGGGCGGTTCACCGGGGAGCTGTTTTTT
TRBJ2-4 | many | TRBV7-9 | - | CASSFSHQAKNIQYF | TGTGCCAGCAGCTTTTCACACCAAGCCAAAAACATTCAGTACTTC
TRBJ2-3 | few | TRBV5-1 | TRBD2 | CASSLGTSGASTDTQYF | TGCGCCAGCAGCTTAGGGACTAGCGGGGCCAGCACAGATACGCAGTATTTT
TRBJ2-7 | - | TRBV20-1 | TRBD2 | CSASPIKGATSGTSYEQYF | TGCAGTGCTAGTCCAATCAAAGGGGCGACTAGCGGGACTTCCTACGAGCAGTACTTC
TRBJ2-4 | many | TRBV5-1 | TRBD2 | CASSLVASGIGLGKNIQYF | TGCGCCAGCAGCTTGGTGGCTAGCGGGATCGGACTCGGCAAAAACATTCAGTACTTC
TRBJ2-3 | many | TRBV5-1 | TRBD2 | CASSLPSSGGTDTQYF | TGCGCCAGCAGCTTGCCCTCCAGCGGGGGCACAGATACGCAGTATTTT
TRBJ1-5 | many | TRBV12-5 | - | CASGQTRDNNSNQPQHF | TGTGCTAGTGGCCAGACCCGGGACAATAATAGCAATCAGCCCCAGCATTTT
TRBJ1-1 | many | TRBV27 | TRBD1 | CASSPRDRSNTEAFF | TGTGCCAGCAGTCCTAGGGACAGGTCGAACACTGAAGCTTTCTTT
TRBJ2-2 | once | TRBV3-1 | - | CASSPSRAGELFF | TGTGCCAGCAGCCCGAGCAGGGCCGGGGAGCTGTTTTTT
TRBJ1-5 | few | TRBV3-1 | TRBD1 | CASSPGTGGFQPQHF | TGTGCCAGCAGCCCAGGGACAGGGGGTTTTCAGCCCCAGCATTTT
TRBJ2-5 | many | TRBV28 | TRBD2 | CASSLGGNQETQYF | TGTGCCAGCAGTTTGGGGGGGAACCAAGAGACCCAGTACTTC
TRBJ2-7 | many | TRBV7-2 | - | CASSPGRGSYYEQYF | TGTGCCAGCAGCCCCGGCCGGGGTTCCTACTACGAGCAGTACTTC
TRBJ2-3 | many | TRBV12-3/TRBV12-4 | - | CASRTTGSTLVGTDTQYF | TGTGCCAGCAGAACCACCGGGAGTACGCTGGTTGGCACAGATACGCAGTATTTT